This T cell receptor beta chain comes out of a study of human T cells and chemical hapten exposure. Study-level points and caveats: TCRs above 1 in 1000 frequency stayed constant with DPC sensitization.

As for this clonotype: What it binds is not known.

TCRdb passed the RACE reads through MiXCR, listing each CDR3 protein once. Seen here are 150,000 or so distinct CDR3 sequences, 13% to 15% observed once, and the top ten hold about 1.8%. Stated time point: patch test 1, 2 weeks after DPC sensitization. As to treatment: therapeutic diphenylcyclopropenone sensitization with weekly scalp DPC. The source was whole blood, collected in connection with sensitization to the hapten diphenylcyclopropenone (DPC). This sequence was found in a woman aged 25-40 years with alopecia areata. Some clones in this sample may be carry-over from other donors' samples.

The CDR3 region has the DNA TGTGCCAGCTCACCAGGAAATGCCATGGGAAATGAGCAGTTCTTC. Amino acid sequence: CASSPGNAMGNEQFF. The chain combines TRBV18 with TRBJ2-1; D is undetermined. The CDR3 runs to 15 residues. V gave up 2 bases and J gave up 7 bases, with 15 bases separating them. Germline V gene sequence: CDR1 KGHSH, CDR2 LQKENI.